The 16 T cell receptor beta chains below were found in one sample sequenced in a study of blood T cells in healthy people across ages. A second PCR, run for about 6 to 12 cycles, used a sample-barcoded 5' primer plus a J-beta primer mix. Each CDR3 protein gets one entry after TCRdb re-called the 5' RACE reads with MiXCR. In the table there are under 750,000 distinct CDR3 sequences, under 55% of which are singletons. The material sequenced was blood. The receptor source for this set is a man of 80 years or more in good health.

This clonotype was counted between two and nine times. The rearrangement uses TRBV20-1 and TRBJ2-1; TRBD2 aligns across 9 bases. V was clipped by 6 bases and J by 6 bases; unmatched bases: 12. Germline CDR1 and CDR2: DFQATT and SNEGSKA (reference sequence). This CDR3 contains 15 residues. The CDR3 bases are TGCAGTGCCCCCACCGGGATAGCGGGGGCCAATGAGCAGTTCTTC. Translated: CSAPTGIAGANEQFF.

This clonotype has only a few counts. The gene calls are TRBV7-2 and TRBJ1-2; 8 positions match TRBD1. The CDR3 contains 15 residues. The V gene's germline CDR1 is SGHTA and CDR2 FQGNSA. After removal of 0 bases from V and 13 bases from J, the junction contained 13 bases not matched to a gene. This chain's CDR3 is CASSLAFRGRGGVTF. The CDR3 DNA reads TGTGCCAGCAGCTTAGCGTTCAGGGGGCGGGGAGGCGTCACCTTC. Full variable domain (remainder filled in from reference TRBV7-2 and TRBJ1-2): GAGVSQSPSNKVTEKGKDVELRCDPISGHTALYWYRQSLGQGLEFLIYFQGNSAPDKSGLPSDRFSAERTGGSVSTLTIQRTQQEDSAVYLCASSLAFRGRGGVTFGSGTRLTVV.

In its sample, this clonotype was seen a few times. The chain's CDR3 is CASSSSSSAVREQFF. CDR3 in DNA: TGTGCCAGCAGTTCCAGTAGCTCAGCCGTCCGGGAGCAGTTCTTC. This sequence joins TRBV12-3 or TRBV12-4 and TRBJ2-1; D is ambiguous. The germline V and J ends were trimmed by 4 bases and 10 bases, with 20 bases remaining between them. The CDR3 is 15 amino acids.

This clonotype was counted between two and nine times. The chain employs TRBV4-3 and TRBJ2-7; 9 positions match TRBD1. V lost 3 bases and J lost 3; bases outside the gene matches: 12. Germline V gives CDR1 LGHNA, CDR2 YSLEER. The CDR3 is 17 residues long. In DNA form, the CDR3 reads TGCGCCAGCAGCCATTCCGGGACAGGGCTTTTGAACTACGAGCAGTACTTC. Amino acids: CASSHSGTGLLNYEQYF.

In regard to this clonotype: Compared with germline, one end of the junction differs, possibly owing to a read error. The gene calls are TRBV6-5 and TRBJ2-7, with TRBD2 matching over 7 bases. The CDR3 is made up of 14 amino acids. Germline lookup yields CDR1 MNHEY and CDR2 SVGAGI. CDR3 sequence: CVSSYRREFYEQYF. Here the CDR3 DNA reads TGTGTCAGCAGTTACCGGCGGGAGTTCTACGAGCAGTACTTC.

Turning to this clonotype: One end of the junction does not line up with germline, which may come from a read error. The chain has TRBV9 and TRBJ2-3; TRBD2 might be the D (6 bases). The CDR3 contains 15 residues. Germline CDR1 SGDLS, CDR2 YYNGEE. The CDR3, as DNA: TGTGCCAGCAACGTAGAGGGCGGGGAATCAGATACGCAGTATTTT. It codes for CASNVEGGESDTQYF.

This chain joins TRBV27 and TRBJ2-7, with D possibly being TRBD2 (6 bases). The germline V and J ends were trimmed by 3 bases and 2 bases, with 11 bases remaining between them. This CDR3 is 14 amino acids long. The germline CDR1 and CDR2 sequences are MNHEY and SMNVEV (reference sequence). CDR3 DNA: TGTGCCAGCAGTTTTTCGCGGGGCCCCTACGAGCAGTACTTC. Protein product: CASSFSRGPYEQYF.

On this clonotype itself: One end of the junction varies from germline; a read error may be responsible. CDR3 DNA sequence: TGTGCCAGCAGCCATGCCCAGACGAGCGGGCGCGACAAGGAGCAGTTCTTC. Its translation: CASSHAQTSGRDKEQFF. The chain uses TRBV4-2 and TRBJ2-1; the D gene is possibly TRBD2 (6 bases). Germline V CDR1 and CDR2: LGHNA, YNFKEQ. This CDR3 is 17 amino acids long.

This clonotype was detected a few times. The chain carries TRBV3-1 and TRBJ2-3; 7 bases fit TRBD2. CDR1 LGHDT and CDR2 YNNKEL come from the germline V gene (reference sequence). The V and J ends lost 4 bases and 0 bases, in that order; junction bases with no gene match: 13. The CDR3 length is 18 residues. CDR3 amino acids: CASSPQDPWRESTDTQYF. In DNA form, the CDR3 reads TGTGCCAGCAGCCCTCAAGATCCCTGGCGGGAGAGCACAGATACGCAGTATTTT.

This chain joins TRBV5-6 and TRBJ2-3, with TRBD1 matching over 10 bases. The CDR3 is 14 amino acids. Germline V gene lookup returns CDR1 SGHDT and CDR2 YYEEEE. The V and J ends lost 4 bases and 4 bases, in that order; junction bases with no gene match: 3. CDR3 protein: CASSAGTGADTQYF. CDR3 sequence (DNA): TGTGCCAGCAGCGCCGGGACAGGGGCAGATACGCAGTATTTT.

This clonotype was seen once. The chain links TRBV7-3 to TRBJ2-1; TRBD2 agrees at 10 bases. CDR1 is SGHTA and CDR2 is FQGTGA in the germline V gene. The CDR3 has 16 amino acids. Trimming took 4 bases from V and 7 from J; bases not matched to a gene: 10. The CDR3 region has the DNA TGTGCCAGCAGCTCTGGGGGGGCTAGCGGGAGAAATGAGCAGTTCTTC. Translated, it gives CASSSGGASGRNEQFF.

V usage is TRBV7-2 and J usage is TRBJ1-5; TRBD1 matches 10 bases. Trimming took 4 bases from V and 10 from J; bases not matched to a gene: 10. The CDR3 runs 15 residues. Germline assignment: CDR1 SGHTA and CDR2 FQGNSA. In DNA, the CDR3 is TGTGCCAGCAGCTCGACCGGGACAGGGGTACATCCCCAGCATTTT. This sequence encodes CASSSTGTGVHPQHF.

The J gene is TRBJ2-1, the V gene TRBV11-1; 9 bases are shared with TRBD2. Trimming at V came to 2 bases and at J to 7 bases, leaving 15 bases not matched to a gene. Germline V gene data show CDR1 as SGHAT and CDR2 as FQDESV (reference sequence). This CDR3 comprises 18 residues. CDR3 region: CASSLFSQGSGRFNEQFF. The CDR3 nucleotides read TGTGCCAGCAGCTTATTTTCTCAAGGTAGCGGGAGATTTAATGAGCAGTTCTTC.

Written as DNA, the CDR3 is TGTGCCAGCCTTTCCCCCAGCTCGGGCCACGGGTGGGGCTACACCTTC. Protein: CASLSPSSGHGWGYTF. The chain has TRBV28 and TRBJ1-2; D gene unclear. CDR1 and CDR2 from the germline V gene are MDHEN and SYDVKM. V was trimmed by 8 bases and J by 8 bases, leaving 27 bases between them. CDR3 length: 16 amino acids.

This chain uses TRBV20-1 with TRBJ2-7; TRBD2 might be the D (5 bases). Germline V gene sequence: CDR1 DFQATT, CDR2 SNEGSKA (reference sequence). This CDR3 spans 12 amino acids. V was pared by 3 bases and J by 1 base, with 7 bases between. CDR3 residues: CSASRTSYEQYF. CDR3 DNA sequence: TGCAGTGCTAGCCGGACTTCCTACGAGCAGTACTTC.

This sequence joins TRBV4-1 and TRBJ2-1; 7 bases map to TRBD2. Germline lookup yields CDR1 MGHRA and CDR2 YSYEKL. The V gene end was trimmed by 0 bases and the J gene end by 3 bases; junction bases not matched to a gene: 5. The CDR3 has 16 amino acids. This chain's CDR3 is CASSQDGGGYYNEQFF. The CDR3, as DNA: TGCGCCAGCAGCCAAGACGGCGGGGGTTACTACAATGAGCAGTTCTTC.